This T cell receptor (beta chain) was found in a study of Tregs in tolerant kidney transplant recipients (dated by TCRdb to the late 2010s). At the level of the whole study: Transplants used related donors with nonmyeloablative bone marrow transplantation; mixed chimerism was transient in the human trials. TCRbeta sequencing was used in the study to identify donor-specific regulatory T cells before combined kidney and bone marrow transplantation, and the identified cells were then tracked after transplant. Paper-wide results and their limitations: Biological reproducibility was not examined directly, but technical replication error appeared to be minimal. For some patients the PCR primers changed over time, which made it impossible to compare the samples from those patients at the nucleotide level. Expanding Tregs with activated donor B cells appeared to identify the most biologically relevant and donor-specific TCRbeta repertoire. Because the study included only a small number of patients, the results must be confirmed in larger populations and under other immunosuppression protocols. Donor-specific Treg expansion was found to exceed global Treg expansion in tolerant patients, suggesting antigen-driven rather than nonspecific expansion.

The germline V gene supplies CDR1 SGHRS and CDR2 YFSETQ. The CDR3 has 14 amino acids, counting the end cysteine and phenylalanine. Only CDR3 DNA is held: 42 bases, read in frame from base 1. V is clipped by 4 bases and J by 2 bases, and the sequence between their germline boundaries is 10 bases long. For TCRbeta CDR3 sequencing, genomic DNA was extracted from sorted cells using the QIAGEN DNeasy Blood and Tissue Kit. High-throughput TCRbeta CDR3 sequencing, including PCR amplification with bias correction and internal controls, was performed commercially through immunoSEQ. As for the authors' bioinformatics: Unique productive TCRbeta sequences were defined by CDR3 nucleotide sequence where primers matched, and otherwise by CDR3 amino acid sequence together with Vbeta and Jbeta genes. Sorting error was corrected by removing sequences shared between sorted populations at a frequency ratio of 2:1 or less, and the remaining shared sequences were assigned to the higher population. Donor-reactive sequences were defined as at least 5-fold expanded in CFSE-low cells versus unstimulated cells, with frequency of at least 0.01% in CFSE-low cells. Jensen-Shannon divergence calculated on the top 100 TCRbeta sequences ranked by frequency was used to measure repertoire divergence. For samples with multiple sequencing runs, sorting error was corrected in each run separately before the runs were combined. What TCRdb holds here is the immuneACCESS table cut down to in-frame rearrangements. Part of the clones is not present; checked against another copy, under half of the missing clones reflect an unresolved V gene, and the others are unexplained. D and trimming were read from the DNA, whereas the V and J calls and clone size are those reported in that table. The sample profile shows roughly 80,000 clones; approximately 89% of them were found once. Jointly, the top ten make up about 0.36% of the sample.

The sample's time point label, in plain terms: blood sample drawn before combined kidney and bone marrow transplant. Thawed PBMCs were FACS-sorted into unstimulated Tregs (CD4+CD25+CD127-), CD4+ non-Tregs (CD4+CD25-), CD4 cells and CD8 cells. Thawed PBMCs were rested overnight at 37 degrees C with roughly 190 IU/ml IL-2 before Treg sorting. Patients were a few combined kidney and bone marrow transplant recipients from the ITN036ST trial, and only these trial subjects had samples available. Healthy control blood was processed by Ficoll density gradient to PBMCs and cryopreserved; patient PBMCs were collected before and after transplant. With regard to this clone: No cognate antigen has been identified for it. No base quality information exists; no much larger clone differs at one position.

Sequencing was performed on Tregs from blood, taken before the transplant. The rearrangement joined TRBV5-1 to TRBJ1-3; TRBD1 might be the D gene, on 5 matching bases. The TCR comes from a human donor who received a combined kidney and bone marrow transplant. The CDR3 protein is CASSRQSPGNTIYF. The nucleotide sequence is TGCGCCAGCAGCCGACAGTCCCCTGGAAACACCATATATTTT.